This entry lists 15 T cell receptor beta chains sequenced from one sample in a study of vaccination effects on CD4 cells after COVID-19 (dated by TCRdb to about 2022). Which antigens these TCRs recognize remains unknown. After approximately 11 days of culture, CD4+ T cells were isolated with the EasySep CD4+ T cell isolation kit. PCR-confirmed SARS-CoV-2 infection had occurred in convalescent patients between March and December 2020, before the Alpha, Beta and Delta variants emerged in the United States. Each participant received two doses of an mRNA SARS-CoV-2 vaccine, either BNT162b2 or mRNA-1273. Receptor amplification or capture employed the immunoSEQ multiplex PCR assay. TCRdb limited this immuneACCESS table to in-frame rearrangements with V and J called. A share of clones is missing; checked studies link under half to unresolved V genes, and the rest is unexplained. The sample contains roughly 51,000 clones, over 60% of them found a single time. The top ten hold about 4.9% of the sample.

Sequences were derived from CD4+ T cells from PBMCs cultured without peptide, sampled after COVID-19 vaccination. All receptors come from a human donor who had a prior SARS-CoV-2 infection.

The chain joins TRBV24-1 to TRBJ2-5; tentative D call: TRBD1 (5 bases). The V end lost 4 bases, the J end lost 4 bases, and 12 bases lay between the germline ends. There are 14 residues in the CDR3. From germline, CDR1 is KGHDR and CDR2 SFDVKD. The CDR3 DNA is TGTGCCACCAGTGACCACGGTAGGGGAGAGACCCAGTACTTC. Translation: CATSDHGRGETQYF.

In DNA, the CDR3 is TGTGCCACCAGTGAAAACACCGGGGAGCTGTTTTTT. It yields the protein CATSENTGELFF. This chain links TRBV24-1 with TRBJ2-2; no clear D gene. CDR1 and CDR2 from the germline V gene are KGHDR and SFDVKD. The CDR3 is made up of 12 amino acids. Trimming pared 4 bases from V and 2 bases from J, leaving 1 base between.

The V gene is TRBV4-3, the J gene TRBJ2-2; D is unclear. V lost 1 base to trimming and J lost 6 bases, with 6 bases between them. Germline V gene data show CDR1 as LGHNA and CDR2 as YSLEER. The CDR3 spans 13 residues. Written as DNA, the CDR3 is TGCGCCAGCAGCCAAGTATTCGCCGGGGAGCTGTTTTTT. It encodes CASSQVFAGELFF.

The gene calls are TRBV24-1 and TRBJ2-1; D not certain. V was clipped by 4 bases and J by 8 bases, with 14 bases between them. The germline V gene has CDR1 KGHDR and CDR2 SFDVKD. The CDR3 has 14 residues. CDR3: CATSDSDATDEQFF. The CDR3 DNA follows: TGTGCCACCAGTGACTCGGACGCGACGGATGAGCAGTTCTTC.

The CDR3 is CAWSIRDNQPQHF. CDR3 nucleotides: TGTGCCTGGAGTATTCGGGATAATCAGCCCCAGCATTTT. The chain is built from TRBV30 and TRBJ1-5; D gene uncertain. CDR1 GTSNPN and CDR2 SVGIG come from the germline V gene (reference sequence). The CDR3 has 13 amino acids. V lost 2 bases and J 4 bases, leaving 9 bases between the germline ends.

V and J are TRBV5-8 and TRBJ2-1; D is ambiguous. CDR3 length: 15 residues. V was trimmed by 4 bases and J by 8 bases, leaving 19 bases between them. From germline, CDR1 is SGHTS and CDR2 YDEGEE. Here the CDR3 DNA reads TGTGCCAGCAGCCGGATTCGGGTCCGTAATGATGAGCAGTTCTTC. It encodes CASSRIRVRNDEQFF.

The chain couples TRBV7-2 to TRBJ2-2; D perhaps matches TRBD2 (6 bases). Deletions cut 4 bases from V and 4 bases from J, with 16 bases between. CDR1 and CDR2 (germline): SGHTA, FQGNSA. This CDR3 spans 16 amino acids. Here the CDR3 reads CASSSRSPGSTGELFF. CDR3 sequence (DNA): TGTGCCAGCAGCTCAAGGTCACCCGGGAGCACCGGGGAGCTGTTTTTT.

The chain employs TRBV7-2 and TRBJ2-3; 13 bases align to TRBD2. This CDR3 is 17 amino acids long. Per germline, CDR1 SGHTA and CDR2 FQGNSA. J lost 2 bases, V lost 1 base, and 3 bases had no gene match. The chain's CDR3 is CASSLGTSGSFTDTQYF. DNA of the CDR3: TGTGCCAGCAGCTTAGGGACTAGCGGGAGCTTCACAGATACGCAGTATTTT. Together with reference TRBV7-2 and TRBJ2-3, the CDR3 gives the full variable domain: GAGVSQSPSNKVTEKGKDVELRCDPISGHTALYWYRQSLGQGLEFLIYFQGNSAPDKSGLPSDRFSAERTGGSVSTLTIQRTQQEDSAVYLCASSLGTSGSFTDTQYFGPGTRLTVL.

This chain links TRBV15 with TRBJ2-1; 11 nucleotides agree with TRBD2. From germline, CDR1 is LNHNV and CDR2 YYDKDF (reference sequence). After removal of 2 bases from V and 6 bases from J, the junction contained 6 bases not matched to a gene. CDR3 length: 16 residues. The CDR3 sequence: CATSRTLLAGVNEQFF. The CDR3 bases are TGTGCCACCAGCAGAACCCTACTAGCGGGAGTCAATGAGCAGTTCTTC.

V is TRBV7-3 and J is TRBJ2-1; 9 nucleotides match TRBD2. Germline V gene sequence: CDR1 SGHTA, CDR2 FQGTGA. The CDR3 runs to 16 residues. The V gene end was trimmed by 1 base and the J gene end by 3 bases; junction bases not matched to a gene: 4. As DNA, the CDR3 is TGTGCCAGCAGCTTAATGGGGCGGGGGGGCTACAATGAGCAGTTCTTC. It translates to CASSLMGRGGYNEQFF.

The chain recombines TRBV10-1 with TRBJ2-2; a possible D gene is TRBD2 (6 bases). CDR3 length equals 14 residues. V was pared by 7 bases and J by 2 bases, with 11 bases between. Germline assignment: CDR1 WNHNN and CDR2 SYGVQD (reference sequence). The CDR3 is CASKEGSNTGELFF. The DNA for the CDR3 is TGCGCCAGCAAGGAGGGTTCCAACACCGGGGAGCTGTTTTTT.

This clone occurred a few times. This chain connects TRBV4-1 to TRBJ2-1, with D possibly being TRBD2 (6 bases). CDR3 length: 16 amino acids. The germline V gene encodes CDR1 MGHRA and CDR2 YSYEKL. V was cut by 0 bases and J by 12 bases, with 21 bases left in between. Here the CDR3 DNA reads TGCGCCAGCAGCCAAGAAGGACTTGATAGCGGTCGGGGGCAGTTCTTC. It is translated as CASSQEGLDSGRGQFF.

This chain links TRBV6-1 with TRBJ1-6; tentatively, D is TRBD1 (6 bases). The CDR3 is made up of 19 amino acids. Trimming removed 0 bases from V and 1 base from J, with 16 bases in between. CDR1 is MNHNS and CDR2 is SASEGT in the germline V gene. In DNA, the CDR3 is TGTGCCAGCAGTGAAGCCCGCATTGGCAGGGGATCCTATAATTCACCCCTCCACTTT. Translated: CASSEARIGRGSYNSPLHF.

Written as DNA, the CDR3 is TGTGCCAGTAGTAATCAACTCTATACAGATACGCAGTATTTT. Translation gives CASSNQLYTDTQYF. The chain has TRBV19 and TRBJ2-3; no clear D gene. This CDR3 contains 14 residues. The germline gives CDR1 LNHDA, CDR2 SQIVND (reference sequence). V lost 4 bases and J lost 3, with 11 bases in between.

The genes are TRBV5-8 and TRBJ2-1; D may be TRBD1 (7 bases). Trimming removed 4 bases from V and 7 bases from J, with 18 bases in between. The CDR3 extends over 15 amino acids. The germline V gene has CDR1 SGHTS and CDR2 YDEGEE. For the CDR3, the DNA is TGTGCCAGCAGCCGGTGGAGGGGGCGCGGGAATGAGCAGTTCTTC. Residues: CASSRWRGRGNEQFF.